One sample yielded the 6 T cell receptor beta chains listed below, sequenced in a study of T cell responses to AZD1222 COVID-19 vaccine. TCRdb keeps only in-frame clones here, not all; method: immunoSEQ multiplex PCR. Of around 91,000 clones listed, about 88% are singletons. The source material was peripheral blood, sampled on day 0 of AZD1222 vaccination. Source of these receptors: an adult in good health.

The chain combines TRBV7-9 with TRBJ1-4; TRBD1 might be the D (5 bases). The germline V and J ends were trimmed by 6 bases and 4 bases, with 12 bases remaining between them. Germline V gives CDR1 SEHNR, CDR2 FQNEAQ (reference sequence). There are 14 residues in the CDR3. In DNA, the CDR3 is TGTGCCAGCAGTCCCGGACAATTTAATGAAAAACTGTTTTTT. Its translation: CASSPGQFNEKLFF.

The chain carries TRBV4-3 and TRBJ2-2; 7 bases align to TRBD1. This CDR3 contains 19 residues. The germline CDR1 and CDR2 sequences are LGHNA and YSLEER. Trimming at V came to 0 bases and at J to 0 bases, leaving 10 bases not matched to a gene. The CDR3 DNA is TGCGCCAGCAGCCAAGATAACAGGGGATACTCCCCGAACACCGGGGAGCTGTTTTTT. Protein product: CASSQDNRGYSPNTGELFF.

V is TRBV23-1 and J is TRBJ2-7; D could derive from TRBD1 or TRBD2 (5 bases each). TRBV23-1 is an ORF, with its function uncertain. This CDR3 spans 14 amino acids. The V end lost 4 bases, the J end lost 2 bases, and 12 bases lay between the germline ends. This chain's CDR3 is CASSPGTDPYEQYF. The CDR3 DNA is TGCGCCAGCAGTCCCGGGACGGATCCCTACGAGCAGTACTTC.

J is TRBJ1-2 and V is TRBV5-6; D is possibly TRBD1 (6 bases). CDR1 and CDR2 (germline): SGHDT, YYEEEE. This CDR3 is built from 14 residues. V gave up 5 bases and J gave up 4 bases, with 15 bases separating them. CDR3 amino acids: CASRSVRGVYGYTF. The DNA for the CDR3 is TGTGCCAGCAGATCAGTGAGGGGGGTCTATGGCTACACCTTC.

J is TRBJ2-2 and V is TRBV7-2; weak D call: TRBD1 (8 bases). The CDR3 is 16 residues long. V gave up 6 bases and J gave up 4 bases, with 18 bases separating them. Per the germline V gene, CDR1 is SGHTA and CDR2 is FQGNSA. The CDR3 DNA reads TGTGCCAGCAGAATTCCAGGGGGCGGGAGCACCGGGGAGCTGTTTTTT. It codes for CASRIPGGGSTGELFF.

The chain combines TRBV28 with TRBJ1-6, with TRBD1 identical over 8 bases. CDR3 length: 15 amino acids. Germline CDR1 is MDHEN and CDR2 is SYDVKM. V lost 5 bases and J lost 10; bases outside the gene matches: 10. The CDR3 DNA reads TGTGCCAGCAGTCACCCAGGGGGCGTAAGGTCACCCCTCCACTTT. It specifies CASSHPGGVRSPLHF.